The sequence of this T cell receptor beta chain was determined in a study of immune evolution from preneoplasia to lung adenocarcinoma. The overall study: HLA loss of heterozygosity: about 7% AIS, less than 18% MIA, about 35% ADC, none AAH.

Comments on this clone: Its antigen is undetermined.

Some clones are missing from TCRdb's copy, which holds only in-frame ones; the method was immunoSEQ multiplex PCR. This table holds fewer than 50,000 clones, under 80% found once. Patient tissue came from resections in Japan or China, 2014–2017. Per germline, CDR1 SGHNT and CDR2 YYREEE (reference sequence). This CDR3 is 12 amino acids long. V was trimmed by 1 base and J by 4 bases, leaving 5 bases between them. Study-wide findings and caveats: T cell clonality was higher in KRAS-mutant than EGFR-mutant or wild-type nodules. Later-stage lesions seemingly showed higher T cell density and diversity than normal lung.

This receptor was obtained from a person between 60 and 70 years old with lung adenocarcinoma. V gene TRBV5-4 combines with J gene TRBJ1-1; D remains unclear. The sequenced material came from FFPE invasive lung adenocarcinoma tissue. CDR3 coding DNA: TGTGCCAGCAGCTTGCCCGCCACTGAAGCTTTCTTT. Residues: CASSLPATEAFF.